This T cell receptor beta chain was observed in a study of T cells in Graves' hyperthyroidism and ophthalmopathy. This clonotype was observed at least ten times. No antigen is known for it. TCR beta CDR3 sequences were amplified from RNA transcripts. In the first-round RT-PCR of the TCR CDR3, the HTBI primer set was used. TCRdb reprocessed the multiplex PCR reads via MiXCR and lists one record per CDR3 protein. Of hundreds of thousands of distinct CDR3 sequences detected, roughly a quarter appear once; the ten largest clones hold 10% to 12%. Overall study results and limits: In the blood, most expanded thyroid clonotypes above 0.001 appeared as well. From stable hyperthyroidism, ophthalmopathy was set apart by a 13 V-J model. The model's output predicted ophthalmopathy at a median of roughly 6.9 months prior to onset.

The CDR3 is 15 residues long. Germline lookup yields CDR1 SGHRS and CDR2 YFSETQ. V shed 0 bases and J shed 3 bases, with 12 bases lying between them. Uncontrolled infection, other autoimmune disease, pregnancy or lactation barred patients from enrollment. This TCR was recovered from a woman aged 30 to 39 with Graves' ophthalmopathy. The genes are TRBV5-1 and TRBJ1-1; maybe TRBD1 (5 bases). Sequenced input: blood. The CDR3: CASSLEGTFYTEAFF. CDR3 nucleotide sequence: TGCGCCAGCAGCTTGGAGGGGACCTTTTACACTGAAGCTTTCTTT.